This TCR beta chain was captured in a study of cytomegalovirus exposure and HLA in healthy donors. Findings and limits, study-wide: In a later analysis, TCR association rates varied by HLA locus: DRB1 most, HLA-C fewest.

The germline gives CDR1 MNHEY, CDR2 SMNVEV (reference sequence). The CDR3 runs 15 residues. The J segment lost 5 bases and the V segment lost 1 base, leaving 6 bases of the junction unmatched. The PCR employed 60 Vbeta primers together with 13 Jbeta primers. The data were produced by immunoSEQ multiplex PCR, yet TCRdb's version contains in-frame clones alone and is incomplete. The table has approximately 110,000 clones, 65% to 85% seen once. This clone was recorded once. Its target is unknown. The sequence derives from a middle-aged man in good health and CMV-seronegative. The sample comprised PBMCs. The rearrangement uses TRBV27 and TRBJ2-7, with 9 bases that match TRBD2. The CDR3 DNA reads TGTGCCAGCAGTTTATGGCGGGAGGGCCCCAACGAGCAGTACTTC. Protein: CASSLWREGPNEQYF.